This TCR beta chain was obtained from a study of early T cells in non-severe SARS-CoV-2 infection. TCRdb independently ran MiXCR on the 5' RACE reads; one entry per CDR3 protein. The profile shows roughly 55,000 distinct CDR3 sequences, 6.2% of them singletons. The CDR3 is made up of 20 amino acids. Per the germline V gene, CDR1 is MNHNS and CDR2 is SASEGT. Trimming took 7 bases from V and 4 from J, leaving 34 bases between them. The sequenced sample consisted of whole blood. The sequence was obtained from an adult who was a healthcare worker with PCR-confirmed SARS-CoV-2 infection or an uninfected control (not recorded which). The chain joins TRBV6-1 to TRBJ2-5; a weak D match, TRBD1 (7 bases). This CDR3 reads CASNKVGGQSTPRIRETQYF. As DNA, the CDR3 is TGTGCCAGCAACAAAGTGGGGGGACAGTCAACCCCTCGGATCCGAGAGACCCAGTACTTC.